This TCR beta chain was observed in a study of monozygotic twins with inflammatory bowel disease. Study-wide points: IBD patients displayed reduced TCRbeta diversity (inverse Simpson) when set against healthy co-twins. Healthy twins showed more clonotype sharing with others than IBD patients, especially patients with disease activity. Patient-specific immunosuppressive treatments may have made repertoires more variable.

The cDNA of both the TCRalpha and TCRbeta chains was subjected to two nested PCRs of approximately 16 and 10 cycles. Following a re-call of the 5' RACE reads, TCRdb has one entry per CDR3 protein and lacks DNA. This sample lists 120,000 to 150,000 distinct CDR3 sequences; its ten largest clones have 2% to 3%. With regard to this clonotype: Its antigen is currently unknown.

The sequencing sample was made of blood. This receptor was obtained from a human donor with ulcerative colitis or Crohn's disease, or a healthy co-twin of an affected twin (not recorded which).

This CDR3 reads CASSFDRDYGYTF. The chain employs TRBV7-2 and TRBJ1-2; TCRdb outputs TRBD1, but without DNA this stays unchecked. CDR3 length: 13 amino acids. Germline CDR1 SGHTA, CDR2 FQGNSA.